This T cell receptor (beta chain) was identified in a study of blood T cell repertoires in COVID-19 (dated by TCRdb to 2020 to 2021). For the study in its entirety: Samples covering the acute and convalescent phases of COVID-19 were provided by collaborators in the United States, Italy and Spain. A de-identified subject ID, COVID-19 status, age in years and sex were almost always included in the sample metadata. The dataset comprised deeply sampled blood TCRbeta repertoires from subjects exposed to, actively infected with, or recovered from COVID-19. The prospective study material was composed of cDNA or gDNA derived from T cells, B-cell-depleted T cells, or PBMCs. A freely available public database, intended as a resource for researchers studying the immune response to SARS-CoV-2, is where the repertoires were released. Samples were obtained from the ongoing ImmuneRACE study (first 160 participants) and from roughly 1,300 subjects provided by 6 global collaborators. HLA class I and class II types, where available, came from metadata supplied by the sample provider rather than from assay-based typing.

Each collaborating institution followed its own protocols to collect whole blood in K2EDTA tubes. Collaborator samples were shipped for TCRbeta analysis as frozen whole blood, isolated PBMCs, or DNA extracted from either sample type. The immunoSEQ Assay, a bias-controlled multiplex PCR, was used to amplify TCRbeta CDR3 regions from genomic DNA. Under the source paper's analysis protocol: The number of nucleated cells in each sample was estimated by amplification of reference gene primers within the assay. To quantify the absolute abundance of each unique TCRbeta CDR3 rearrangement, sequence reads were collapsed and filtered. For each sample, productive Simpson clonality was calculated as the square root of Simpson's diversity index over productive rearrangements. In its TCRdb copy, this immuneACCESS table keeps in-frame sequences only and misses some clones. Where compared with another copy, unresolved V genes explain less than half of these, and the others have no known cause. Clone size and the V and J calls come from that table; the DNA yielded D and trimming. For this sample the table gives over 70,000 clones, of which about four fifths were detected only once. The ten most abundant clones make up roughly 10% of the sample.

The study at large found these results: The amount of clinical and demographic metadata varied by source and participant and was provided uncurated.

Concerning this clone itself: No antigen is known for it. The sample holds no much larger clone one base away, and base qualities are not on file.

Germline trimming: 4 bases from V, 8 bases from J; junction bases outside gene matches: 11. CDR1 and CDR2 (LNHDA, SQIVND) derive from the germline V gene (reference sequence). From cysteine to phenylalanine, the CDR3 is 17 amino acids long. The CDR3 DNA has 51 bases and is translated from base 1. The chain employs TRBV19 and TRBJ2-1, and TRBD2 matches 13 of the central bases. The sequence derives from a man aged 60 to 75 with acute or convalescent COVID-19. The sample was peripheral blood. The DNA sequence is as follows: TGTGCCAGTAGTACTTGGACTAGCGGGGGAGGGCGCGATGAGCAGTTCTTC. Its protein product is CASSTWTSGGGRDEQFF.